This T cell receptor (beta chain) was identified during a study of blood T cell repertoires in COVID-19. Original analysis: Quantification of nucleated cells was approximated via reference gene primer amplification. Some clones are missing from TCRdb's copy, which holds only in-frame ones; the method was immunoSEQ multiplex PCR. That table supplies the V and J calls and clone size; D and trimming were determined from the DNA. The sample contains about 160,000 clones, roughly 85% of which appear only once. CDR3 length equals 18 residues. Looked up from germline, CDR1 is LNHDA and CDR2 is SQIVND (reference sequence). V lost 7 bases to trimming and J lost 0 bases; unmatched junction nucleotides: 10.

The TCR was taken from a woman aged 45-65 years with COVID-19, enrolled during active disease. The sequencing input was peripheral blood. This chain connects TRBV19 to TRBJ2-3, with 13 bases identical to TRBD2. The CDR3 DNA reads as TGTGCCAGTAATCCATATCGGACTAGCGGGGGCAGCACAGATACGCAGTATTTT. It is translated as CASNPYRTSGGSTDTQYF. The full variable domain, with the rest looked up from reference TRBV19 and TRBJ2-3, is DGGITQSPKYLFRKEGQNVTLSCEQNLNHDAMYWYRQDPGQGLRLIYYSQIVNDFQKGDIAEGYSVSREKKESFPLTVTSAQKNPTAFYLCASNPYRTSGGSTDTQYFGPGTRLTVL.